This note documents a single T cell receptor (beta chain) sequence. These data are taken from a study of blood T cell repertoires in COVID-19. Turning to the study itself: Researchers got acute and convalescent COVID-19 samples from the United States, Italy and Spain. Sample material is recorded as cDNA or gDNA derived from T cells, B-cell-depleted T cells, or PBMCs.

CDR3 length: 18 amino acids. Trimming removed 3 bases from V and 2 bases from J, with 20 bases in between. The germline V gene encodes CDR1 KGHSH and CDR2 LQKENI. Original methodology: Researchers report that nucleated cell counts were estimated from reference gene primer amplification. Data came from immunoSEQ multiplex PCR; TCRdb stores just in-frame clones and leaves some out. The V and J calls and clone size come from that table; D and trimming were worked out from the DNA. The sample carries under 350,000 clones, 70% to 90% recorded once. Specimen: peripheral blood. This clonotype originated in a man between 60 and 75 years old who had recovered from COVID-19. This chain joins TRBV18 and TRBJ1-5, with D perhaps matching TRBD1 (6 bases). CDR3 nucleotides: TGTGCCAGCTCACCTTACGGTGGGTGGGCAGGGGGCAATCAGCCCCAGCATTTT. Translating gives CASSPYGGWAGGNQPQHF.